These 7 T cell receptor beta chains share one sample of origin, sequenced in a study of CD8 T cells in Susac syndrome. RNA was extracted with the RNeasy kit, and a quantity of roughly 0.45 to 1 ug was reverse transcribed using random hexamers. TCRdb re-called the immunoSEQ multiplex PCR reads with MiXCR, one entry per CDR3 protein. In the table there are 95,000 to 150,000 distinct CDR3 sequences, 96% of which are singletons. The sample was CD4+ T cells from PBMCs. The receptors were sampled from a human donor with Susac syndrome.

This sequence joins TRBV18 and TRBJ2-3; 9 bases are a match to TRBD2. The CDR3 has 19 amino acids. Germline V gene data show CDR1 as KGHSH and CDR2 as LQKENI. V lost 0 bases and J lost 1; bases outside the gene matches: 11. The CDR3 loop is CASSPPRTPSGEGTDTQYF. For the CDR3, the DNA is TGTGCCAGCTCACCACCCCGGACCCCTAGCGGGGAGGGCACAGATACGCAGTATTTT.

The genes are TRBV29-1 and TRBJ2-2, with 7 bases aligning to TRBD2. The length of the CDR3 is 15 residues. Germline V lookup: CDR1 SQVTM, CDR2 ANQGSEA. With V trimmed by 6 bases and J by 3 bases, 10 bases remained unmatched. The CDR3 coding sequence is TGCAGCGTCTCCCGGGGGAGGGCCTACACCGGGGAGCTGTTTTTT. Its translation is CSVSRGRAYTGELFF.

The chain uses TRBV6-5 and TRBJ1-2, with D tentatively TRBD1 (5 bases). This CDR3 contains 15 residues. Germline V gene lookup returns CDR1 MNHEY and CDR2 SVGAGI. Between the trimmed V and J ends, which lost 6 bases and 2 bases, there was a span of 16 bases. CDR3 residues: CASSTRQNQNYGYTF. CDR3 in DNA: TGTGCCAGCAGCACTAGACAGAACCAGAACTATGGCTACACCTTC.

This chain joins TRBV6-5 and TRBJ1-4; D gene unclear. The ends were cut back, 6 bases at V and 7 bases at J, with 12 bases in the middle. The germline CDR1 and CDR2 sequences are MNHEY and SVGAGI. This CDR3 contains 13 residues. The CDR3 spells CASSSIVGEKLFF. The CDR3, as DNA: TGTGCCAGCAGCTCCATCGTCGGTGAAAAACTGTTTTTT.

The gene calls are TRBV9 and TRBJ2-7; 7 bases are a match to TRBD1. Germline V gives CDR1 SGDLS, CDR2 YYNGEE. CDR3 length equals 15 residues. V gave up 0 bases and J gave up 4 bases; unmatched junction bases: 7. CDR3: CASSVATGAAYEQYF. The DNA for the CDR3 is TGTGCCAGCAGCGTAGCTACAGGGGCAGCTTACGAGCAGTACTTC.

This rearrangement joins TRBV27 to TRBJ2-7; 7 bases agree with TRBD1. The CDR3 is 14 amino acids. After removal of 5 bases from V and 0 bases from J, the junction contained 4 bases not matched to a gene. The V gene's germline CDR1 is MNHEY and CDR2 SMNVEV (reference sequence). The CDR3 loop is CASSPRDSSYEQYF. CDR3 sequence (DNA): TGTGCCAGCAGTCCAAGGGACAGCTCCTACGAGCAGTACTTC.

The rearrangement links TRBV30 to TRBJ2-1; the D gene could be TRBD1 or TRBD2 (5 bases each). The CDR3 loop spans 14 amino acids. Deletions cut 0 bases from V and 8 bases from J, with 14 bases between. Germline values: CDR1 GTSNPN, CDR2 SVGIG (reference sequence). CDR3 region: CAWSVRSGSDEQFF. CDR3 DNA sequence: TGTGCCTGGAGTGTACGGTCAGGGAGCGATGAGCAGTTCTTC.